The 32 T cell receptor beta chains below all came from one sample that was sequenced in a study of blood T cell repertoires in COVID-19. Profiled with immunoSEQ multiplex PCR; TCRdb holds only in-frame clones, not every one. The table lists 200,000 to 250,000 clones, around 90% of them singletons. Sequenced input: PBMCs or T cells enriched from blood (not recorded which). The receptors come from a man younger than 40 who had been exposed to COVID-19.

The chain uses TRBV18 and TRBJ1-1; D is possibly TRBD1 (5 bases). V lost 3 bases and J lost 3, with 11 bases in between. The CDR3 runs to 14 residues. Per germline, CDR1 KGHSH and CDR2 LQKENI. The CDR3 region is CASSPFGGDTEAFF. The CDR3 nucleotides read TGTGCCAGCTCACCTTTCGGGGGGGACACTGAAGCTTTCTTT.

The chain joins TRBV6-6 to TRBJ1-5, with 7 positions matching TRBD1. Per germline, CDR1 MNHNY and CDR2 SVGAGI (reference sequence). The CDR3 contains 18 residues. The trim removed 5 bases at V and 0 bases at J, leaving 13 bases unmatched. CDR3 in amino acids: CASSPRDRFIYSNQPQHF. DNA for the CDR3: TGTGCCAGCAGTCCCAGGGACAGATTTATTTATAGCAATCAGCCCCAGCATTTT.

This chain uses TRBV5-1 with TRBJ2-2; TRBD1 matches 12 bases. CDR1 and CDR2 from the germline V gene are SGHRS and YFSETQ. This CDR3 has 18 amino acids. With 6 bases clipped from V and 3 bases from J, the junction kept 12 bases outside the gene matches. The CDR3 sequence: CASKPGQGAPLDTGELFF. In nucleotides, the CDR3 is TGCGCCAGCAAACCGGGACAGGGGGCGCCGCTCGACACCGGGGAGCTGTTTTTT.

This sequence joins TRBV7-6 and TRBJ2-5; D is unresolved. Deletions cut 3 bases from V and 0 bases from J, with 2 bases between. The CDR3 runs to 12 residues. Germline CDR1 reads SGHVS; CDR2 reads FNYEAQ. The DNA for the CDR3 is TGTGCCAGCAGCTTTAACCAAGAGACCCAGTACTTC. Its translation: CASSFNQETQYF.

The chain carries TRBV18 and TRBJ2-3; 8 bases are a match to TRBD1. Germline CDR1 KGHSH, CDR2 LQKENI. This CDR3 has 14 amino acids. The J segment lost 6 bases and the V segment lost 5 bases, leaving 7 bases of the junction unmatched. CDR3 in amino acids: CASSSTGAGDTQYF. CDR3 nucleotide sequence: TGTGCCAGCTCATCGACAGGGGCGGGCGATACGCAGTATTTT.

The sample holds one count of this clone. This chain uses TRBV30 with TRBJ1-2, with a possible D match to TRBD1 (5 bases). With 2 bases removed from V and 2 bases from J, the gap between germline ends came to 6 bases. From germline, CDR1 is GTSNPN and CDR2 SVGIG (reference sequence). There are 12 residues in the CDR3. The CDR3 coding sequence is TGTGCCTGGAGTCCAGGGAACTATGGCTACACCTTC. Encoded protein: CAWSPGNYGYTF.

The rearrangement uses TRBV6-5 and TRBJ1-3; 9 bases are a match to TRBD1. From germline, CDR1 is MNHEY and CDR2 SVGAGI. Trimming took 9 bases from V and 6 from J; bases not matched to a gene: 9. The CDR3 contains 14 residues. The CDR3 spells CASQYRTGENTIYF. The CDR3 DNA reads as TGTGCCAGTCAATACCGGACAGGGGAAAACACCATATATTTT.

V usage is TRBV4-3 and J usage is TRBJ1-1; 7 bases line up with TRBD1. Germline trimming cut 2 bases from V and 6 bases from J; bases unmatched to any gene: 3. This CDR3 spans 13 amino acids. CDR1 is LGHNA, CDR2 YSLEER, per germline. The CDR3 here is CASSQPGTAEAFF. The CDR3 DNA is TGCGCCAGCAGCCAACCCGGGACAGCTGAAGCTTTCTTT.

The chain employs TRBV18 and TRBJ1-1; weak D call: TRBD1 (5 bases). Germline assignment: CDR1 KGHSH and CDR2 LQKENI. Trimming took 4 bases from V and 0 from J, leaving 6 bases between them. This CDR3 has 13 amino acids. The chain's CDR3 is CASSQGMNTEAFF. DNA of the CDR3: TGTGCCAGCTCACAGGGGATGAACACTGAAGCTTTCTTT.

The chain uses TRBV18 and TRBJ2-2; no clear D gene. V lost 3 bases to trimming and J lost 7 bases, with 9 bases between them. This CDR3 comprises 13 residues. Germline CDR1 reads KGHSH; CDR2 reads LQKENI. DNA of the CDR3: TGTGCCAGCTCACCTCAGGATGACGGGGAGCTGTTTTTT. The encoded protein is CASSPQDDGELFF. The full variable domain, its missing parts supplied by reference TRBV18 and TRBJ2-2, is NAGVMQNPRHLVRRRGQEARLRCSPMKGHSHVYWYRQLPEEGLKFMVYLQKENIIDESGMPKERFSAEFPKEGPSILRIQQVVRGDSAAYFCASSPQDDGELFFGEGSRLTVL.

The chain has TRBV7-9 and TRBJ2-2, with 8 bases aligning to TRBD1. CDR1 SEHNR and CDR2 FQNEAQ come from the germline V gene (reference sequence). The V and J ends lost 4 bases and 3 bases, in that order; junction bases with no gene match: 7. The CDR3 loop spans 16 amino acids. In nucleotides, the CDR3 is TGTGCCAGCAGCTCTTGGACAGGGCGGGACACCGGGGAGCTGTTTTTT. Translated, it gives CASSSWTGRDTGELFF.

The J gene is TRBJ2-2, the V gene TRBV5-1; D is unresolved. The length of the CDR3 is 17 residues. CDR1 and CDR2 from the germline V gene are SGHRS and YFSETQ. V lost 4 bases to trimming and J lost 6 bases, with 22 bases between them. The CDR3 is CASSPPVLSPGSGELFF. The CDR3 DNA follows: TGCGCCAGCAGCCCCCCGGTCCTCTCCCCCGGGTCCGGGGAGCTGTTTTTT. Supplemented by reference TRBV5-1 and TRBJ2-2, the full variable domain reads KAGVTQTPRYLIKTRGQQVTLSCSPISGHRSVSWYQQTPGQGLQFLFEYFSETQRNKGNFPGRFSGRQFSNSRSEMNVSTLELGDSALYLCASSPPVLSPGSGELFFGEGSRLTVL.

The V call is TRBV9, the J call TRBJ2-2, with 9 bases fitting TRBD2. The CDR3 has 15 residues. J was trimmed by 6 bases and V by 5 bases; bases with no gene match: 8. The germline CDR1 and CDR2 sequences are SGDLS and YYNGEE. The CDR3 nucleotides are TGTGCCAGCAGTGCGGGACTAGCCGGAGCCGGGGAGCTGTTTTTT. As protein: CASSAGLAGAGELFF.

The chain uses TRBV5-1 and TRBJ1-6; TRBD1 matches 7 bases. Unmatched junction bases numbered 15, after V lost 4 bases and J lost 11 bases. This CDR3 is built from 16 residues. CDR1 is SGHRS and CDR2 is YFSETQ in the germline V gene. CDR3 region: CASSDGQAITGTPLHF. The CDR3 DNA reads TGCGCCAGCAGCGATGGACAGGCCATTACCGGGACACCCCTCCACTTT.

J is TRBJ2-3 and V is TRBV18; D perhaps matches TRBD2 (5 bases). V was clipped by 2 bases and J by 6 bases, with 24 bases between them. This CDR3 is 18 amino acids long. Germline lookup yields CDR1 KGHSH and CDR2 LQKENI. CDR3 in amino acids: CASSPLVIGEHGGDTQYF. The CDR3 DNA reads TGTGCCAGCTCACCATTGGTCATCGGGGAGCACGGTGGGGATACGCAGTATTTT.

CDR3 nucleotides: TGTGCCAGCATTGGCCCGAAAACTGAAGCTTTCTTT. This gives the protein CASIGPKTEAFF. The chain has TRBV27 and TRBJ1-1; D ambiguous. The CDR3 is made up of 12 amino acids. V was clipped by 7 bases and J by 5 bases, with 11 bases between them. In germline, CDR1 is MNHEY, CDR2 SMNVEV (reference sequence).

This rearrangement joins TRBV5-5 to TRBJ2-5; D is undetermined. V was cut by 2 bases and J by 5 bases, with 13 bases left in between. Germline CDR1 is SGHKS and CDR2 is YYEKEE (reference sequence). The CDR3 length is 14 residues. The CDR3 DNA is TGTGCCAGCAGCTTTTTGGGCGATCCGGAGACCCAGTACTTC. This gives the protein CASSFLGDPETQYF. Full variable domain (remainder filled in from reference TRBV5-5 and TRBJ2-5): DAGVTQSPTHLIKTRGQQVTLRCSPISGHKSVSWYQQVLGQGPQFIFQYYEKEERGRGNFPDRFSARQFPNYSSELNVNALLLGDSALYLCASSFLGDPETQYFGPGTRLLVL.

The chain uses TRBV5-1 and TRBJ2-3; 11 bases agree with TRBD2. CDR3 length: 16 residues. Germline V CDR1 and CDR2: SGHRS, YFSETQ. V lost 4 bases, J lost 5 bases, and 9 bases stayed unmatched. The CDR3 bases are TGCGCCAGCAGCACTAGCGGGGGATTGGATAAAGATACGCAGTATTTT. It yields the protein CASSTSGGLDKDTQYF.

The J gene is TRBJ2-1, the V gene TRBV6-2 or TRBV6-3, with D hard to call. The ends were cut back, 1 base at V and 10 bases at J, with 11 bases in the middle. Germline values: CDR1 MNHEY, CDR2 SVGEGT. This CDR3 comprises 13 residues. The CDR3 nucleotides are TGTGCCAGCAGTTACTTGTCCGGTGTCGAGCAGTTCTTC. It is translated as CASSYLSGVEQFF.

The chain employs TRBV4-1 and TRBJ1-6, with 10 bases matching TRBD1. The CDR3 spans 16 residues. Germline lookup yields CDR1 MGHRA and CDR2 YSYEKL. J was trimmed by 9 bases and V by 1 base; bases with no gene match: 6. The CDR3 region is CASSQVGQGLRSPLHF. The CDR3 DNA is TGCGCCAGCAGCCAAGTGGGACAGGGGTTGCGTTCACCCCTCCACTTT.

The chain couples TRBV5-1 to TRBJ1-2, with a tentative D call TRBD1 (5 bases). The CDR3 totals 14 residues. Germline V gene lookup returns CDR1 SGHRS and CDR2 YFSETQ. V lost 4 bases and J 2 bases, leaving 12 bases between the germline ends. CDR3 in DNA: TGCGCCAGCAGCACCGACAGCCTGAACTATGGCTACACCTTC. Its translation is CASSTDSLNYGYTF. Full variable domain (rest looked up from reference TRBV5-1 and TRBJ1-2): KAGVTQTPRYLIKTRGQQVTLSCSPISGHRSVSWYQQTPGQGLQFLFEYFSETQRNKGNFPGRFSGRQFSNSRSEMNVSTLELGDSALYLCASSTDSLNYGYTFGSGTRLTVV.

The rearrangement uses TRBV21-1 and TRBJ2-1; no check of the table's D call, TRBD2, against the DNA was made. TRBV21-1 constitutes a pseudogene. CDR3 length: 18 residues. The CDR3 sequence is CASSKIVSSGGPQNEQFF. The CDR3 DNA reads TGTGCCAGCAGCAAAATTGTGTCGTCGGGGGGGCCTCAGAATGAGCAGTTCTTC.

This clone has only one observation. This chain uses TRBV7-3 with TRBJ2-1; 7 bases line up with TRBD1. V shed 5 bases, J shed 6 bases, and the junction held 7 bases outside the gene matches. The CDR3 spans 14 residues. The germline gives CDR1 SGHTA, CDR2 FQGTGA. CDR3 in amino acids: CASSTGTAINEQFF. The DNA for the CDR3 is TGTGCCAGCAGCACCGGGACAGCCATCAATGAGCAGTTCTTC.

This clone was seen once. The V gene is TRBV7-2, the J gene TRBJ2-5; 8 nucleotides line up with TRBD2. The CDR3 loop spans 15 amino acids. V trimming: 1 base; J trimming: 10 bases; junction bases outside the gene matches: 11. Germline CDR1 reads SGHTA; CDR2 reads FQGNSA. The CDR3 sequence is CASSLDLAGPRDQYF. The DNA for the CDR3 is TGTGCCAGCAGCTTAGACTTAGCGGGGCCCCGGGACCAGTACTTC.

V is TRBV5-1 and J is TRBJ2-2; D not resolved. This CDR3 spans 12 amino acids. Germline-derived CDR1 and CDR2 are SGHRS and YFSETQ. V was trimmed by 4 bases and J by 2 bases, leaving 3 bases between them. CDR3 DNA sequence: TGCGCCAGCAGCCAAAACACCGGGGAGCTGTTTTTT. It yields the protein CASSQNTGELFF.

The rearrangement links TRBV5-1 to TRBJ2-5, with D possibly matching TRBD2 (7 bases). The CDR3 runs 16 residues. Germline CDR1 is SGHRS and CDR2 is YFSETQ. Trimming took 0 bases from V and 2 from J, leaving 14 bases between them. The CDR3, as DNA: TGCGCCAGCAGCTTGGGGGCGGCGGGGGCACAAGAGACCCAGTACTTC. Translating it yields CASSLGAAGAQETQYF. The whole variable domain, filled in from reference TRBV5-1 and TRBJ2-5, reads KAGVTQTPRYLIKTRGQQVTLSCSPISGHRSVSWYQQTPGQGLQFLFEYFSETQRNKGNFPGRFSGRQFSNSRSEMNVSTLELGDSALYLCASSLGAAGAQETQYFGPGTRLLVL.

CDR3 in DNA: TGTGCCAGCAGCTTAGTTCTCACAGGGGATTACGGTCAGCCCCAGCATTTT. Its translation is CASSLVLTGDYGQPQHF. The chain combines TRBV7-9 with TRBJ1-5; 7 bases line up with TRBD1. The CDR3 extends over 17 amino acids. Trimming removed 1 base from V and 6 bases from J; junction bases left unmatched: 12. CDR1 and CDR2 from the germline V gene are SEHNR and FQNEAQ (reference sequence).

The chain joins TRBV29-1 to TRBJ2-5; tentative D call: TRBD2 (6 bases). Per the germline V gene, CDR1 is SQVTM and CDR2 is ANQGSEA. V gave up 3 bases and J gave up 5 bases, with 13 bases separating them. The CDR3 is made up of 13 amino acids. This CDR3 reads CSVEEGWIETQYF. CDR3 in DNA: TGCAGCGTTGAGGAGGGGTGGATCGAGACCCAGTACTTC.

V and J are TRBV6-5 and TRBJ2-2; D is possibly TRBD1 (5 bases). Germline CDR1 MNHEY, CDR2 SVGAGI. V lost 6 bases, J lost 6 bases, and 17 bases lay in between. This CDR3 comprises 15 residues. CDR3 loop: CASRSVTVVAGELFF. The CDR3 bases are TGTGCCAGCAGGTCCGTGACAGTTGTAGCCGGGGAGCTGTTTTTT.

V and J are TRBV27 and TRBJ2-2, with 7 bases lining up with TRBD2. CDR1 is MNHEY, CDR2 SMNVEV, per germline (reference sequence). J lost 8 bases, V lost 6 bases, and 15 bases had no gene match. The CDR3 has 16 residues. The CDR3 loop is CASSERLALDPGELFF. The DNA for the CDR3 is TGTGCCAGCAGCGAGAGACTAGCTTTGGATCCAGGGGAGCTGTTTTTT.

This chain uses TRBV19 with TRBJ1-2, with 7 positions matching TRBD1. This CDR3 is 15 amino acids long. Germline-derived CDR1 and CDR2 are LNHDA and SQIVND (reference sequence). The junction had 9 bases not matched to a gene; V was cut back by 5 bases and J by 3 bases. CDR3 sequence reads: CASSPGVGTDYGYTF. The CDR3 bases are TGTGCCAGTAGTCCTGGAGTAGGGACAGACTATGGCTACACCTTC.

The gene calls are TRBV29-1 and TRBJ2-2, with D perhaps TRBD2 (6 bases). Germline CDR1 is SQVTM and CDR2 is ANQGSEA. This CDR3 has 13 amino acids. Trimming cost V 0 bases and J 7 bases, with 9 bases left between them. The CDR3 protein is CSVEERGGGELFF. CDR3 in DNA: TGCAGCGTTGAAGAGCGGGGAGGCGGGGAGCTGTTTTTT.